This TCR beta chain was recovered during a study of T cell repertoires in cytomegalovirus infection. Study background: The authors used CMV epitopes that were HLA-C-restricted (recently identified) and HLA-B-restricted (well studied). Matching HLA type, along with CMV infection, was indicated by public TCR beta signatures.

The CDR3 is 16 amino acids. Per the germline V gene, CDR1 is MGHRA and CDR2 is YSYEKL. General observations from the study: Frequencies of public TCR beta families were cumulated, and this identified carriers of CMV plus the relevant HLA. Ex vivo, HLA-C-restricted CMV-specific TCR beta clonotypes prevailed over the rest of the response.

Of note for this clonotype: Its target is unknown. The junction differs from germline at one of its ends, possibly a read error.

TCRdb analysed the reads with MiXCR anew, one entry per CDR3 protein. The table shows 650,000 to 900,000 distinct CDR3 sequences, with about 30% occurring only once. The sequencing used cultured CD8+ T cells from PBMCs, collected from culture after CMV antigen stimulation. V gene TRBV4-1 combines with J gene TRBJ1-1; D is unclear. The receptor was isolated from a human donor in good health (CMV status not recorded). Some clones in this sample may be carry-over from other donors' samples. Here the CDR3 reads CASSDLDGYLRTEAYF. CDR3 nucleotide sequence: TGCGCCAGCAGCGACTTAGATGGGTACCTAAGAACTGAAGCTTACTTT.